This record looks at one T cell receptor beta chain sequence and its context. Antigen: not known. A much larger clone is a single base away; this may be a read error. Germline CDR1 is SGHVS and CDR2 is FNYEAQ. The CDR3 is 14 residues long. The data were obtained in a study of T-cell memory formation after mild COVID-19. TCRdb independently ran MiXCR on the 5' RACE reads; one entry per CDR3 protein. The sample includes some 310,000 distinct CDR3 sequences, 20% to 25% of them seen just once. Findings and limits, study-wide: The pre-infection memory compartment contained some responding clones, suggesting cross-reactive memory joined.

V and J are TRBV7-6 and TRBJ1-5; TRBD1 is a possible D gene (6 bases). The sample consisted of PBMCs or a T cell subset sorted from them (not recorded which). The TCR comes from a man between 18 and 35 years old who had mild COVID-19 (a few samples of this study predate the infection). Cell type and time point are not known. The CDR3 bases are TGTGCCAGCAGCTTAGCGCCAGGGGTTCAGCACCAGCATTTT. It is translated as CASSLAPGVQHQHF.